This T cell receptor (beta chain) was obtained from a study of T cells in Graves' hyperthyroidism and ophthalmopathy. Germline values: CDR1 DFQATT, CDR2 SNEGSKA (reference sequence). The CDR3 is 17 residues long. V shed 1 base and J 9 bases; nucleotides not matched to a gene: 15. Disease duration under 2 months; hyperthyroidism patients were aged 18 to 65. The PBMCs had their origin in roughly 9.8 ml of fresh peripheral blood. This clonotype has at least ten counts. Amplified TCR beta CDR3 regions came from RNA transcripts. First-round RT-PCR targeting the TCR CDR3 was performed with the HTBI primer set. TCRdb reanalysed the multiplex PCR reads using MiXCR and keeps one entry per CDR3 protein. The sample lists a few hundred thousand distinct CDR3 sequences, about 14% occurring once.

V is TRBV20-1 and J is TRBJ2-1, with TRBD1 matching 10 bases. Sequenced input: blood. This TCR came from a woman under 40 with Graves' hyperthyroidism that later progressed to Graves' ophthalmopathy. The CDR3 DNA sequence: TGCAGTGCTAGAGGGGCGGTCCGGGACAGGGGCTTTCCTGAGCAGTTCTTC. Translated, it gives CSARGAVRDRGFPEQFF.